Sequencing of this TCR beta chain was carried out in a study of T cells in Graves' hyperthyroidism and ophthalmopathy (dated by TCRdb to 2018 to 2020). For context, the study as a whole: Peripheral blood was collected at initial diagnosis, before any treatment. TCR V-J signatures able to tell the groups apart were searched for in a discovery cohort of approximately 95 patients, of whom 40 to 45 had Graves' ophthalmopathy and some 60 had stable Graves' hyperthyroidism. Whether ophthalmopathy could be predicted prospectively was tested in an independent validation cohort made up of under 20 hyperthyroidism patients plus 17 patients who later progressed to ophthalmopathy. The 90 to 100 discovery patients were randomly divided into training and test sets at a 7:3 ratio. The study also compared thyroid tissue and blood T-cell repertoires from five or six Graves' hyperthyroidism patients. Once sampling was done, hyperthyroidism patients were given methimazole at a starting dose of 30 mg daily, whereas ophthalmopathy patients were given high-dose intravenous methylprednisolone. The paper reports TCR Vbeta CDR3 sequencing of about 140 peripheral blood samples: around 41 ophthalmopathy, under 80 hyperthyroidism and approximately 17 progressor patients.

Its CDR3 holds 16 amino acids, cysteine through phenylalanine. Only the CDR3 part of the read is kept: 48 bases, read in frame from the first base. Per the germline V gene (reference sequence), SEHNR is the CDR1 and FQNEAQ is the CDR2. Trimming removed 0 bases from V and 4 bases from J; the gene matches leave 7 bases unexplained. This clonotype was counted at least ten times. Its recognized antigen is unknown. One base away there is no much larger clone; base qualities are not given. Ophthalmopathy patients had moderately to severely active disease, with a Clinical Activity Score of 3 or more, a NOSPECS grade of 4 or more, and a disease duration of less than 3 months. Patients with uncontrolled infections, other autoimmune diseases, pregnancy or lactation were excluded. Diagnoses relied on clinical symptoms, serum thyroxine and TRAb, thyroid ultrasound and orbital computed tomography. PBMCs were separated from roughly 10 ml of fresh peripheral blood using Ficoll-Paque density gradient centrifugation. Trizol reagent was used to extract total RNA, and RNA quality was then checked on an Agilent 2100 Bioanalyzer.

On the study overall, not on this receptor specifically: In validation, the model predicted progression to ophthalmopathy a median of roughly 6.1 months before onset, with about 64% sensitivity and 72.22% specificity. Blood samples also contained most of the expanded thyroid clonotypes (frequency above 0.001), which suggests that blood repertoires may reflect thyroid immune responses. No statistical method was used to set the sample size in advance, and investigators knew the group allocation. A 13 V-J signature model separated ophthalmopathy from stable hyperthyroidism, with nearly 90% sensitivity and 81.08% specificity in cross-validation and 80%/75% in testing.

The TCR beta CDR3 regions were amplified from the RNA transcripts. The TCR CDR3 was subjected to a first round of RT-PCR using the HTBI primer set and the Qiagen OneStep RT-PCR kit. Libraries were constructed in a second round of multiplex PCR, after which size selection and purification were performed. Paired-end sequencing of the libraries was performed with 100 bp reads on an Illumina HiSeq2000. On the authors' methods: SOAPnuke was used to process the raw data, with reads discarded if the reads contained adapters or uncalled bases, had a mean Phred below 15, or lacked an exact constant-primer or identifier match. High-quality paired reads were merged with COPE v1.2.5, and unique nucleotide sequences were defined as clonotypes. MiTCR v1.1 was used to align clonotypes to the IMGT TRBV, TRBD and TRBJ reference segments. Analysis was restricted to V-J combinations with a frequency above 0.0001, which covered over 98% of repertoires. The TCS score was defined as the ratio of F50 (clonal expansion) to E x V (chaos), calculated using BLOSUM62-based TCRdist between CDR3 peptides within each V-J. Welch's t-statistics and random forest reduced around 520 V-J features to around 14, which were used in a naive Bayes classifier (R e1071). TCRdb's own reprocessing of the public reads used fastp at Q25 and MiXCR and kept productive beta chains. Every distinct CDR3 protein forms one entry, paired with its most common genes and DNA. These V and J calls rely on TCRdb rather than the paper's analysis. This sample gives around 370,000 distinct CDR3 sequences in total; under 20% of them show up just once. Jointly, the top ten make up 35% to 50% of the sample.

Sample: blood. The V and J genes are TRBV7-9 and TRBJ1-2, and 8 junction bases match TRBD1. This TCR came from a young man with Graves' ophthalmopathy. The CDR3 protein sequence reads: CASSLAGQGAGYGYTF. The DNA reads TGTGCCAGCAGCTTAGCTGGGCAGGGGGCCGGCTATGGCTACACCTTC.